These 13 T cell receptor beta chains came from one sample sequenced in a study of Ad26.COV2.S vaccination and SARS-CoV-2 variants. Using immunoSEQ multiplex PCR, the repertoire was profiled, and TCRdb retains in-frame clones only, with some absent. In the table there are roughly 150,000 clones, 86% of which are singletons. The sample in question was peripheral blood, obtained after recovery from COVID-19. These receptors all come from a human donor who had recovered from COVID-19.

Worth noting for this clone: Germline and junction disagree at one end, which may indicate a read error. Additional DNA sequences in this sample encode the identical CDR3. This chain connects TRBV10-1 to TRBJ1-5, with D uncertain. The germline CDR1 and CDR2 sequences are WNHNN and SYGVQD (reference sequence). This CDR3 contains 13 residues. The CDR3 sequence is CASSPGGNQPQHF. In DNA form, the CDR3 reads TGCGCCAGCAGTCCGGGAGGCAACCAGCCCCAGCATTTT.

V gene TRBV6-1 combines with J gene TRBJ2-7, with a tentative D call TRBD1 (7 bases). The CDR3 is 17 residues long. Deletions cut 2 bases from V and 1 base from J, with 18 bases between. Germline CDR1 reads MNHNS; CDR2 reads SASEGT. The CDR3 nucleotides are TGTGCCAGCAGTGAAAGGGCAGGGGGGTCCCTTTCCTACGAGCAGTACTTC. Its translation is CASSERAGGSLSYEQYF.

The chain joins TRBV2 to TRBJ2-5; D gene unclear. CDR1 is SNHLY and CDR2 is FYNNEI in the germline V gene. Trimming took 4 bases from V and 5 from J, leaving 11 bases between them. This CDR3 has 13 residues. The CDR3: CASSVMVGETQYF. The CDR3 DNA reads TGTGCCAGCAGTGTCATGGTAGGGGAGACCCAGTACTTC.

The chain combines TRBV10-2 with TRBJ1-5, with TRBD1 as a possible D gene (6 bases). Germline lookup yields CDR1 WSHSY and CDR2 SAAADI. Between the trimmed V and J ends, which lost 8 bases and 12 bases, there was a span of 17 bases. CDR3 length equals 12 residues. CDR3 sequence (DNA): TGCGCCAGCGAGTCTGGCTTAGGGGGCCAGCATTTT. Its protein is CASESGLGGQHF.

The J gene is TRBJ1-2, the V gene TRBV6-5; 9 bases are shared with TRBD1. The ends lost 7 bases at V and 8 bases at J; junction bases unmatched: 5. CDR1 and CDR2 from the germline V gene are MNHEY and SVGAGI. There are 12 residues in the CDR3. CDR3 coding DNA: TGTGCCAGCACGGGACAGGGAGGGGGCTACACCTTC. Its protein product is CASTGQGGGYTF.

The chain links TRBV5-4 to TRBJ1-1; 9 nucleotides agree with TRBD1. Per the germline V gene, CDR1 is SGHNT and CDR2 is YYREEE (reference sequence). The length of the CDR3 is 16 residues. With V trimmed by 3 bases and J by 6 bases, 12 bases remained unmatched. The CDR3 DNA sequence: TGTGCCAGCAGCTCTAACAGGGGGCGAGGAGAGGCTGAAGCTTTCTTT. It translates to CASSSNRGRGEAEAFF.

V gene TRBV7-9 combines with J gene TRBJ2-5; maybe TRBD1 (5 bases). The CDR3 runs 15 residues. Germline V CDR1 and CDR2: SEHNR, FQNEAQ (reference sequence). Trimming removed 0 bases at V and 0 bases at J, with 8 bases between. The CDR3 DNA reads TGTGCCAGCAGCTTAGCCAGGGTGGACCAAGAGACCCAGTACTTC. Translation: CASSLARVDQETQYF.

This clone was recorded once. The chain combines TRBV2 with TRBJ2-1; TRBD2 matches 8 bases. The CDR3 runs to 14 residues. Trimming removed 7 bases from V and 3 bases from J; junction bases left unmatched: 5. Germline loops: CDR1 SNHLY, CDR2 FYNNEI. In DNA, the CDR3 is TGTGCCAGCATCCTGGGACTAGGCTACAATGAGCAGTTCTTC. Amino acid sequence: CASILGLGYNEQFF. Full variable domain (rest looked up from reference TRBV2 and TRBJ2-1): EPEVTQTPSHQVTQMGQEVILRCVPISNHLYFYWYRQILGQKVEFLVSFYNNEISEKSEIFDDQFSVERPDGSNFTLKIRSTKLEDSAMYFCASILGLGYNEQFFGPGTRLTVL.

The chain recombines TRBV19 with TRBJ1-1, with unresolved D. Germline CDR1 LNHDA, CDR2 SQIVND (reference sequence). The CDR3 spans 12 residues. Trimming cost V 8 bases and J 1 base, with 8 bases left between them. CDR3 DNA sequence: TGTGCCAGTTCGAGGCGGAACACTGAAGCTTTCTTT. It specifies CASSRRNTEAFF.

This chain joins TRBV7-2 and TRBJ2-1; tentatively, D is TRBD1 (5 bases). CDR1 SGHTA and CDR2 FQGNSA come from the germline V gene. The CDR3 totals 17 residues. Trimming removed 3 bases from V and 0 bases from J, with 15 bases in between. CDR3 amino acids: CASSLGQAVSSYNEQFF. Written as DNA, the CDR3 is TGTGCCAGCAGCTTGGGGCAGGCAGTTAGCTCCTACAATGAGCAGTTCTTC.

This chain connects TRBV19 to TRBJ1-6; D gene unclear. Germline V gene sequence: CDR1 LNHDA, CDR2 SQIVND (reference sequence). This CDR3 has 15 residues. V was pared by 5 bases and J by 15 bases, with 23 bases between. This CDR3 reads CASSSRVDGSTGLHF. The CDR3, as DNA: TGTGCCAGTAGTTCACGGGTGGACGGGTCCACGGGCCTCCACTTT.

CDR3 loop: CASSHDRAYEQYF. In nucleotides, the CDR3 is TGTGCCAGCAGCCACGACAGGGCCTACGAGCAGTACTTC. The V gene is TRBV7-8, the J gene TRBJ2-7; 7 bases agree with TRBD1. The CDR3 contains 13 residues. With 5 bases clipped from V and 2 bases from J, the junction kept 3 bases outside the gene matches. Per germline, CDR1 SGHVS and CDR2 FQNEAQ.

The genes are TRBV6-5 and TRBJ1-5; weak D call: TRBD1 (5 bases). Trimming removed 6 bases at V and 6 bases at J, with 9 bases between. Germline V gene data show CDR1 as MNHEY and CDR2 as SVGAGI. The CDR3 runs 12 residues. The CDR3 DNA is TGTGCCAGCAGCCCCGGGGGTCAGCCCCAGCATTTT. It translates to CASSPGGQPQHF.